The 9 T cell receptor beta chains given below trace back to one sample, sequenced in a study of PD-1 blockade in classical Hodgkin lymphoma. Sequencing used immunoSEQ multiplex PCR; TCRdb keeps in-frame clones, though not all of them. The profile shows 50,000 to 65,000 clones, 70% to 90% of them singletons. All trial patients relapsed after autologous stem cell transplantation. Source: peripheral blood mononuclear cells (PBMCs), taken before the second cycle of nivolumab. These receptors originate from a human donor with classical Hodgkin lymphoma.

This chain links TRBV5-1 with TRBJ1-1; D unclear. The V gene lost 4 bases and the J gene lost 8 bases, with 15 bases spanning the gap. The CDR3 runs to 13 residues. In germline, CDR1 is SGHRS, CDR2 YFSETQ. The CDR3 reads CASSPDGWPEAFF. Here the CDR3 DNA reads TGCGCCAGCAGCCCCGACGGGTGGCCCGAAGCTTTCTTT.

V usage is TRBV28 and J usage is TRBJ1-2, with 10 bases identical to TRBD1. The ends lost 3 bases at V and 4 bases at J; junction bases unmatched: 5. The CDR3 consists of 15 residues. Germline assignment: CDR1 MDHEN and CDR2 SYDVKM. CDR3 residues: CASSLTGGPIYGYTF. The CDR3 nucleotides are TGTGCCAGCAGTTTGACAGGGGGCCCAATCTATGGCTACACCTTC.

The chain joins TRBV5-1 to TRBJ1-1; weak D call: TRBD1 (5 bases). The CDR3 runs 15 residues. CDR1 is SGHRS, CDR2 YFSETQ, per germline. V was pared by 0 bases and J by 5 bases, with 14 bases between. The CDR3 here is CASSLAIGGWTEAFF. The CDR3 DNA is TGCGCCAGCAGCTTGGCCATCGGGGGTTGGACTGAAGCTTTCTTT.

The chain couples TRBV14 to TRBJ2-1; a weak D match, TRBD2 (5 bases). Germline loops: CDR1 SGHDN, CDR2 FVKESK. The CDR3 runs 14 residues. V lost 4 bases, J lost 6 bases, and 13 bases lay in between. CDR3 residues: CASSPRGGTNEQFF. The CDR3 coding sequence is TGTGCCAGCAGCCCCCGAGGAGGAACCAATGAGCAGTTCTTC. Combining the CDR3 with reference TRBV14 and TRBJ2-1 gives the whole variable domain EAGVTQFPSHSVIEKGQTVTLRCDPISGHDNLYWYRRVMGKEIKFLLHFVKESKQDESGMPNNRFLAERTGGTYSTLKVQPAELEDSGVYFCASSPRGGTNEQFFGPGTRLTVL.

V and J are TRBV7-9 and TRBJ1-1, with D tentatively TRBD1 (6 bases). Trimming stripped 3 bases from V and 4 bases from J, with 15 bases between. Germline V gene sequence: CDR1 SEHNR, CDR2 FQNEAQ (reference sequence). This CDR3 spans 15 amino acids. CDR3 coding DNA: TGTGCCAGCAGCTTGCTACGGACAGCAGCCACTGAAGCTTTCTTT. Protein sequence: CASSLLRTAATEAFF.

The V call is TRBV30, the J call TRBJ1-4; 8 bases align to TRBD1. Germline CDR1 reads GTSNPN; CDR2 reads SVGIG (reference sequence). This CDR3 has 13 amino acids. J gave up 7 bases and V 6 bases, and 7 bases lay outside the gene matches. The CDR3 region is CACSTGGGEKLFF. CDR3 coding DNA: TGTGCCTGCTCTACAGGGGGTGGTGAAAAACTGTTTTTT. The variable domain in full, with the rest retrieved from reference TRBV30 and TRBJ1-4, is SQTIHQWPATLVQPVGSPLSLECTVEGTSNPNLYWYRQAAGRGLQLLFYSVGIGQISSEVPQNLSASRPQDRQFILSSKKLLLSDSGFYLCACSTGGGEKLFFGSGTQLSVL.

The CDR3 DNA reads TGTGCCAGCACCCGAACGGCCGGTGGACAAGAGACCCAGTACTTC. Its translation is CASTRTAGGQETQYF. V is TRBV6-5 and J is TRBJ2-5; D not resolved. CDR3 length: 15 amino acids. Between the trimmed V and J ends, which lost 7 bases and 2 bases, there was a span of 17 bases. Germline loops: CDR1 MNHEY, CDR2 SVGAGI.

The V call is TRBV2, the J call TRBJ2-1; TRBD1 might be the D (6 bases). CDR3 length: 17 amino acids. V dropped 7 bases and J dropped 4 bases, with 23 bases sitting between them. Germline CDR1 and CDR2: SNHLY and FYNNEI. DNA of the CDR3: TGTGCCAGCATTCTTGGGGGCGGGTCCATTACATACAATGAGCAGTTCTTC. This encodes CASILGGGSITYNEQFF. The full variable domain, rest sourced from reference TRBV2 and TRBJ2-1, is EPEVTQTPSHQVTQMGQEVILRCVPISNHLYFYWYRQILGQKVEFLVSFYNNEISEKSEIFDDQFSVERPDGSNFTLKIRSTKLEDSAMYFCASILGGGSITYNEQFFGPGTRLTVL.

The V and J genes are TRBV10-3 and TRBJ2-1; 7 positions match TRBD1. Germline V gene lookup returns CDR1 ENHRY and CDR2 SYGVKD. The CDR3 is 15 amino acids. V was clipped by 3 bases and J by 3 bases; unmatched bases: 5. This chain's CDR3 is CAISDPGTDYNEQFF. The CDR3, as DNA: TGTGCCATCAGTGACCCCGGGACAGACTACAATGAGCAGTTCTTC.